Each of the 30 T cell receptor beta chains below was sequenced from the same sample in a study of OX40 agonist ivuxolimab in advanced cancers. TCRdb keeps only in-frame clones here, not all; method: immunoSEQ multiplex PCR. The sample has tens of thousands of clones, about 88% seen once. This sample comprised CD4+ or CD8+ T cells sorted from blood, obtained in a trial of the OX40 agonist ivuxolimab. Source of these receptors: an adult with an advanced solid tumor such as melanoma, head and neck, liver or kidney cancer.

The chain employs TRBV5-4 and TRBJ2-7, with D hard to call. Per germline, CDR1 SGHNT and CDR2 YYREEE (reference sequence). V was pared by 2 bases and J by 2 bases, with 11 bases between. This CDR3 has 14 residues. The CDR3 is CASSFVERAYEQYF. The CDR3 nucleotides read TGTGCCAGCAGCTTTGTGGAAAGGGCCTACGAGCAGTACTTC.

This clone was observed a handful of times. The rearrangement joins TRBV7-9 to TRBJ1-3, with a weak D call TRBD1 (6 bases). Trimming removed 5 bases at V and 0 bases at J, with 8 bases between. Germline CDR1 and CDR2: SEHNR and FQNEAQ (reference sequence). The CDR3 sequence is 14 residues long. The CDR3 protein is CASSPQGSGNTIYF. CDR3 coding DNA: TGTGCCAGCAGCCCACAGGGCTCTGGAAACACCATATATTTT.

The chain uses TRBV11-2 and TRBJ2-3; D unclear. CDR1 is SGHAT, CDR2 FQNNGV, per germline. Trimming stripped 4 bases from V and 0 bases from J, with 14 bases between. The CDR3 totals 16 residues. For the CDR3, the DNA is TGTGCCAGCAGCTCCGGAGTAGTAAGTAGCACAGATACGCAGTATTTT. Its translation is CASSSGVVSSTDTQYF.

As regards this clone: One end of the junction varies from germline; a read error may be responsible. The V gene is TRBV29-1, the J gene TRBJ2-2, with D maybe TRBD2 (5 bases). Germline loops: CDR1 SQVTM, CDR2 ANQGSEA. CDR3 size: 13 residues. CDR3: CSVAGWGYRGAVF. In DNA form, the CDR3 reads TGCAGCGTTGCAGGTTGGGGTTACCGGGGAGCTGTTTTT.

The chain is built from TRBV28 and TRBJ2-4; 7 bases agree with TRBD1. CDR3 length equals 13 residues. Unmatched junction bases numbered 9, after V lost 10 bases and J lost 6 bases. CDR1 MDHEN and CDR2 SYDVKM come from the germline V gene. DNA of the CDR3: TGTGCCACATCCTCGGACAGGCTAAACATTCAGTACTTC. Protein sequence: CATSSDRLNIQYF.

The CDR3 region has the DNA TGTGCCAGTAGACAGAGGCTGCTAGATGAGCAGTTCTTC. The encoded protein is CASRQRLLDEQFF. The genes are TRBV19 and TRBJ2-1; D gene uncertain. The germline CDR1 and CDR2 sequences are LNHDA and SQIVND (reference sequence). The CDR3 spans 13 residues. The V end lost 6 bases, the J end lost 8 bases, and 14 bases lay between the germline ends.

V is TRBV5-1 and J is TRBJ2-1; no definite D call. V lost 0 bases, J lost 4 bases, and 11 bases lay in between. Germline lookup yields CDR1 SGHRS and CDR2 YFSETQ. The CDR3 has 15 residues. The CDR3 reads CASSLVGYLYNEQFF. DNA of the CDR3: TGCGCCAGCAGCTTGGTCGGGTACTTGTACAATGAGCAGTTCTTC. Full variable domain (missing parts from reference TRBV5-1 and TRBJ2-1): KAGVTQTPRYLIKTRGQQVTLSCSPISGHRSVSWYQQTPGQGLQFLFEYFSETQRNKGNFPGRFSGRQFSNSRSEMNVSTLELGDSALYLCASSLVGYLYNEQFFGPGTRLTVL.

A single count supports this clone. CDR3 bases: TGTGCCAGCTCAGTAGCGGGAGGGGACAATGAGCAGTTCTTC. The encoded protein is CASSVAGGDNEQFF. The chain uses TRBV7-3 and TRBJ2-1; TRBD2 matches 11 bases. CDR3 size: 14 residues. Germline CDR1 SGHTA, CDR2 FQGTGA. The V gene end was trimmed by 8 bases and the J gene end by 5 bases; junction bases not matched to a gene: 5. Combining the CDR3 with reference TRBV7-3 and TRBJ2-1 gives the whole variable domain GAGVSQTPSNKVTEKGKYVELRCDPISGHTALYWYRQSLGQGPEFLIYFQGTGAADDSGLPNDRFFAVRPEGSVSTLKIQRTERGDSAVYLCASSVAGGDNEQFFGPGTRLTVL.

This clone was seen just once. The chain combines TRBV11-1 with TRBJ2-5; tentative D call: TRBD1 (6 bases). The CDR3 contains 15 residues. Trimming took off 0 bases at V and 2 bases at J, with 10 bases between the two ends. Germline values: CDR1 SGHAT, CDR2 FQDESV (reference sequence). The CDR3 spells CASSLALTGQETQYF. The CDR3 DNA reads as TGTGCCAGCAGCTTAGCTCTGACAGGACAAGAGACCCAGTACTTC.

This chain joins TRBV5-4 and TRBJ2-3; tentatively, D is TRBD1 (6 bases). The germline CDR1 and CDR2 sequences are SGHNT and YYREEE (reference sequence). Trimming removed 3 bases at V and 3 bases at J, with 14 bases between. The CDR3 is 15 residues long. CDR3 nucleotides: TGTGCCAGCAGCTCCCAAACTACAGGGACAGATACGCAGTATTTT. This sequence encodes CASSSQTTGTDTQYF.

This chain connects TRBV29-1 to TRBJ1-1, with 7 bases that match TRBD1. CDR1 and CDR2 (germline): SQVTM, ANQGSEA. The CDR3 is 12 amino acids. The CDR3 here is CSCRGLSTEAFF. In DNA form, the CDR3 reads TGCAGTTGTAGGGGGCTGAGCACTGAAGCTTTCTTT.

The chain carries TRBV9 and TRBJ1-1, with D unclear. The CDR3 spans 14 residues. The V end lost 4 bases, the J end lost 3 bases, and 13 bases lay between the germline ends. Germline V gives CDR1 SGDLS, CDR2 YYNGEE. The CDR3 here is CASSPQPEYTEAFF. The CDR3 bases are TGTGCCAGCAGCCCCCAGCCGGAGTACACTGAAGCTTTCTTT.

The table lists this clone with a count of one. The chain is built from TRBV7-6 and TRBJ2-7, with 9 bases that match TRBD2. V lost 4 bases and J lost 1; bases outside the gene matches: 2. There are 14 residues in the CDR3. Germline V lookup: CDR1 SGHVS, CDR2 FNYEAQ. The CDR3 region is CASSSTSGSYEQYF. The CDR3 DNA follows: TGTGCCAGCAGCTCGACTAGCGGATCCTACGAGCAGTACTTC.

This clone was detected only a few times. The chain couples TRBV11-3 to TRBJ2-3; 9 bases are a match to TRBD2. Germline V CDR1 and CDR2: SGHNT, YENEEA. Unmatched junction bases numbered 12, after V lost 6 bases and J lost 5 bases. The CDR3 has 16 residues. The chain's CDR3 is CASSSGSRIEEDTQYF. DNA of the CDR3: TGTGCCAGCAGTAGCGGGAGTCGAATTGAGGAAGATACGCAGTATTTT.

CDR3 residues: CASSLVAGGPRSETQYF. Here the CDR3 DNA reads TGTGCCAGCAGCTTAGTAGCGGGAGGGCCTCGATCGGAGACCCAGTACTTC. The chain combines TRBV7-9 with TRBJ2-5, with TRBD2 matching over 11 bases. Germline V gene lookup returns CDR1 SEHNR and CDR2 FQNEAQ (reference sequence). V was pared by 1 base and J by 5 bases, with 9 bases of the junction left unmatched. The CDR3 is 17 residues long.

CDR3 DNA: TGTGCCAGCAGTGAAGTTACAGGAGTCTCTGGAAACACCATATATTTT. This gives the protein CASSEVTGVSGNTIYF. The rearrangement joins TRBV6-1 to TRBJ1-3; possible D gene TRBD1, 5 bases. The germline gives CDR1 MNHNS, CDR2 SASEGT. There are 16 residues in the CDR3. V lost 1 base to trimming and J lost 0 bases, with 10 bases between them.

This rearrangement joins TRBV7-9 to TRBJ2-7; no firm D call. The CDR3 is made up of 13 amino acids. Trimming stripped 4 bases from V and 4 bases from J, with 11 bases between. The germline gives CDR1 SEHNR, CDR2 FQNEAQ (reference sequence). CDR3 coding DNA: TGTGCCAGCAGCTCACGGACCTTGTACGAGCAGTACTTC. Its translation is CASSSRTLYEQYF.

This chain joins TRBV28 and TRBJ1-6; 10 nucleotides agree with TRBD1. CDR3 length equals 15 residues. Unmatched junction bases numbered 8, after V lost 7 bases and J lost 8 bases. CDR1 is MDHEN, CDR2 SYDVKM, per germline. The chain's CDR3 is CASTWTGGLDSPLHF. The CDR3 coding sequence is TGTGCCAGCACCTGGACAGGGGGATTGGATTCACCCCTCCACTTT.

The rearrangement uses TRBV27 and TRBJ2-2, with D hard to call. Between the trimmed V and J ends, which lost 1 base and 0 bases, there was a span of 9 bases. In germline, CDR1 is MNHEY, CDR2 SMNVEV (reference sequence). This CDR3 has 16 residues. CDR3 region: CASSLYRGSNTGELFF. The CDR3 nucleotides read TGTGCCAGCAGTTTATACAGAGGTTCGAACACCGGGGAGCTGTTTTTT.

This rearrangement joins TRBV4-2 to TRBJ2-2; 10 bases are shared with TRBD2. The CDR3 covers 15 residues. Germline values: CDR1 LGHNA, CDR2 YNFKEQ. V lost 7 bases and J lost 1; bases outside the gene matches: 3. CDR3 in amino acids: CASTRTSGNTGELFF. CDR3 DNA: TGTGCCAGCACAAGGACTAGCGGGAACACCGGGGAGCTGTTTTTT.

The CDR3 spells CASSWDRGLTEAFF. CDR3 sequence (DNA): TGTGCCAGTAGTTGGGACAGGGGGCTCACTGAAGCTTTCTTT. The chain employs TRBV19 and TRBJ1-1; 12 bases are a match to TRBD1. The germline V gene encodes CDR1 LNHDA and CDR2 SQIVND (reference sequence). V dropped 5 bases and J dropped 4; count of bases not matched to a gene: 2. CDR3 length equals 14 residues. The full variable domain, its missing parts supplied by reference TRBV19 and TRBJ1-1, is DGGITQSPKYLFRKEGQNVTLSCEQNLNHDAMYWYRQDPGQGLRLIYYSQIVNDFQKGDIAEGYSVSREKKESFPLTVTSAQKNPTAFYLCASSWDRGLTEAFFGQGTRLTVV.

J is TRBJ1-2 and V is TRBV6-1, with no clear D. Germline V gene lookup returns CDR1 MNHNS and CDR2 SASEGT. The CDR3 covers 14 residues. The V gene lost 4 bases and the J gene lost 1 base, with 10 bases spanning the gap. DNA of the CDR3: TGTGCCAGCAGTGCTTATCGGGGTAACTATGGCTACACCTTC. It codes for CASSAYRGNYGYTF.

The chain has TRBV6-6 and TRBJ1-5; possible D gene TRBD1, 5 bases. CDR3 length: 16 residues. The germline CDR1 and CDR2 sequences are MNHNY and SVGAGI (reference sequence). Deletions cut 7 bases from V and 4 bases from J, with 20 bases between. The CDR3 loop is CASIHSGGRGNQPQHF. CDR3 DNA sequence: TGTGCCAGCATACATTCGGGGGGGAGGGGTAATCAGCCCCAGCATTTT.

The J gene is TRBJ2-4, the V gene TRBV2; D gene uncertain. From germline, CDR1 is SNHLY and CDR2 FYNNEI. V gave up 1 base and J gave up 2 bases, with 6 bases separating them. The CDR3 spans 14 residues. The CDR3 sequence: CASSEVGTKNIQYF. The CDR3 DNA sequence: TGTGCCAGCAGTGAAGTGGGGACCAAAAACATTCAGTACTTC.

The chain employs TRBV5-1 and TRBJ1-3; 7 nucleotides align to TRBD1. J was trimmed by 0 bases and V by 4 bases; bases with no gene match: 7. CDR3 size: 16 residues. Germline CDR1 and CDR2: SGHRS and YFSETQ. Here the CDR3 DNA reads TGCGCCAGCAGCCGACAGGGCTTATTCTCTGGAAACACCATATATTTT. This gives the protein CASSRQGLFSGNTIYF.

The CDR3 sequence: CASSGLTGVLGEQYF. CDR3 coding DNA: TGTGCCAGCAGCGGACTTACAGGGGTGCTCGGCGAGCAGTACTTC. The V and J genes are TRBV11-2 and TRBJ2-7; 7 bases line up with TRBD1. Germline V gene data show CDR1 as SGHAT and CDR2 as FQNNGV. The CDR3 runs to 15 residues. With 5 bases clipped from V and 6 bases from J, the junction kept 13 bases outside the gene matches.

The rearrangement joins TRBV19 to TRBJ2-7; 7 nucleotides match TRBD2. CDR3 size: 13 residues. Germline lookup yields CDR1 LNHDA and CDR2 SQIVND (reference sequence). Trimming cost V 6 bases and J 4 bases; bases outside gene matches: 6. CDR3 sequence reads: CASSPGTTYEQYF. The CDR3, as DNA: TGTGCCAGTAGCCCCGGGACTACATACGAGCAGTACTTC.

DNA for the CDR3: TGCGCCAGCAGCCAAGATCAGGGGGCTAGCGGGAGGATGAATGAGCAGTTCTTC. Translation gives CASSQDQGASGRMNEQFF. The chain is built from TRBV4-3 and TRBJ2-1, with TRBD2 matching 11 bases. The germline CDR1 and CDR2 sequences are LGHNA and YSLEER. The CDR3 covers 18 residues. Germline trimming cut 0 bases from V and 7 bases from J; bases unmatched to any gene: 11.

The chain carries TRBV10-1 and TRBJ2-6; possibly TRBD2 for D (6 bases). The CDR3 consists of 15 residues. Looked up from germline, CDR1 is WNHNN and CDR2 is SYGVQD (reference sequence). Trimming stripped 3 bases from V and 2 bases from J, with 8 bases between. DNA of the CDR3: TGCGCCAGCAGTGATCCGGGGGCTGGGGCCAACGTCCTGACTTTC. This gives the protein CASSDPGAGANVLTF.

The chain employs TRBV7-2 and TRBJ2-1, with D perhaps TRBD2 (6 bases). V lost 5 bases and J 0 bases, leaving 14 bases between the germline ends. CDR3 length: 16 amino acids. The V gene's germline CDR1 is SGHTA and CDR2 FQGNSA. The CDR3 loop is CASSITGTYSYNEQFF. CDR3 nucleotides: TGTGCCAGCAGCATCACCGGGACTTACTCCTACAATGAGCAGTTCTTC.